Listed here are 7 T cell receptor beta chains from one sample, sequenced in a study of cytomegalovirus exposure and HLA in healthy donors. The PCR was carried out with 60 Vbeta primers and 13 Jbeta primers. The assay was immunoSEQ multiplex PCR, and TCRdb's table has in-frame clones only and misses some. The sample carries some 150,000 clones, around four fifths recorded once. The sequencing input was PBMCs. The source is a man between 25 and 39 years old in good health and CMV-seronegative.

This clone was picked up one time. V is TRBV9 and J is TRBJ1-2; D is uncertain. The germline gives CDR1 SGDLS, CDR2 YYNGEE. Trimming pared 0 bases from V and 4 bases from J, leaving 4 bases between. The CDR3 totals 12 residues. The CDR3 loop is CASSVAFYGYTF. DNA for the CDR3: TGTGCCAGCAGCGTAGCCTTCTATGGCTACACCTTC. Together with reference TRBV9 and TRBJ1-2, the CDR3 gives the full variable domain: DSGVTQTPKHLITATGQRVTLRCSPRSGDLSVYWYQQSLDQGLQFLIQYYNGEERAKGNILERFSAQQFPDLHSELNLSSLELGDSALYFCASSVAFYGYTFGSGTRLTVV.

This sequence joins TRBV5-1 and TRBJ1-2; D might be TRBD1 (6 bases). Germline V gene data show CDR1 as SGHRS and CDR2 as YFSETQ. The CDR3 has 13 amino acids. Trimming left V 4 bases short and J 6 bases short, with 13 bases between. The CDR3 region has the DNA TGCGCCAGCAGCCAAACAGGGTTCGATGGCTACACCTTC. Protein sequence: CASSQTGFDGYTF.

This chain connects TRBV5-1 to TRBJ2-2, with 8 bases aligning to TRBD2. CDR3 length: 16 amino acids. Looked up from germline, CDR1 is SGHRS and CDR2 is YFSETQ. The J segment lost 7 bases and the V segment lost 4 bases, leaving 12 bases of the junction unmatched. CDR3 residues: CASSGTSHTRGGELFF. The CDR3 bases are TGCGCCAGCAGCGGGACTAGTCATACTCGGGGCGGGGAGCTGTTTTTT.

In DNA form, the CDR3 reads TGTGCCAGCAGTTTATCTCTCGGACTAGCGGAGGCAGATACGCAGTATTTT. Protein: CASSLSLGLAEADTQYF. J is TRBJ2-3 and V is TRBV27; 10 nucleotides agree with TRBD2. The V and J ends lost 0 bases and 4 bases, in that order; junction bases with no gene match: 7. Germline V gene lookup returns CDR1 MNHEY and CDR2 SMNVEV (reference sequence). The CDR3 totals 17 residues.

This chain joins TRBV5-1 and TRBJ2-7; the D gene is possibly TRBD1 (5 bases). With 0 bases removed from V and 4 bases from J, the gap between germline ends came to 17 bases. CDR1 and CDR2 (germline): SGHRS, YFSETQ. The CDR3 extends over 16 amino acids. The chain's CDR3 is CASSLGSSGSFYEQYF. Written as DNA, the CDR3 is TGCGCCAGCAGCTTGGGTTCCTCAGGGTCCTTTTACGAGCAGTACTTC. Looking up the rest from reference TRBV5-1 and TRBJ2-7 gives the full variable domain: KAGVTQTPRYLIKTRGQQVTLSCSPISGHRSVSWYQQTPGQGLQFLFEYFSETQRNKGNFPGRFSGRQFSNSRSEMNVSTLELGDSALYLCASSLGSSGSFYEQYFGPGTRLTVT.

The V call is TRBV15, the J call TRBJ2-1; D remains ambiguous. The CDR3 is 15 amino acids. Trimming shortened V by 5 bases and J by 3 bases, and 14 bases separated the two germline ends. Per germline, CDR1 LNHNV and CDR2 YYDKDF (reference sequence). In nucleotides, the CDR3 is TGTGCCACCAGCGGATCTAGAGTCCTCTACAATGAGCAGTTCTTC. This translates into CATSGSRVLYNEQFF.

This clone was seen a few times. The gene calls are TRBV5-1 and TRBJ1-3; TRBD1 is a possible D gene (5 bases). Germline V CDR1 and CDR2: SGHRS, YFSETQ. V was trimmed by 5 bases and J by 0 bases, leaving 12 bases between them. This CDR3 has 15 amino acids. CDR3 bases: TGCGCCAGCAGTTGGGACGGGAGCTCTGGAAACACCATATATTTT. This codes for CASSWDGSSGNTIYF.